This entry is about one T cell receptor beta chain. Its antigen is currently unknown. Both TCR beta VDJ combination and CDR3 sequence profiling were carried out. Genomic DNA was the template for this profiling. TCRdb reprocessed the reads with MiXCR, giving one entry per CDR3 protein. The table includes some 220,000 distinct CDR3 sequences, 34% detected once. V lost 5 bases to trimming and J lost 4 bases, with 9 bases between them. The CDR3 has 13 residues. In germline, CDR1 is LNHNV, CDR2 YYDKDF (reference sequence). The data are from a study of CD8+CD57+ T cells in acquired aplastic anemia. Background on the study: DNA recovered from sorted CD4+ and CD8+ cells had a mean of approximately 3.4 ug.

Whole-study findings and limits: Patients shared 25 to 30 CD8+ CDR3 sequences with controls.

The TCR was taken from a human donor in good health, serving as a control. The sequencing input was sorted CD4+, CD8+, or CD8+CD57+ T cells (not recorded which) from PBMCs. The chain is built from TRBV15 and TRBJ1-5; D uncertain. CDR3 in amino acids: CATSLGRNQPQHF. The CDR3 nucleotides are TGTGCCACCAGCTTAGGTCGGAATCAGCCCCAGCATTTT.